The rows below give T cell receptor beta chains drawn from one sample of a study of T cells in Graves' hyperthyroidism and ophthalmopathy. TCRdb fed the multiplex PCR reads into MiXCR, producing one record per CDR3 protein. The top ten clones hold 40% to 50% of a sample with hundreds of thousands of distinct CDR3 sequences, about 20% of them seen once. The sequenced sample consisted of blood. These receptors all come from a man aged 35 to 55 with Graves' ophthalmopathy. The CDR3 runs from the conserved cysteine through the conserved F or W. D genes are given only for firm matches. Where a row states a size, it is once, few, many or the class of an expanded clone; other rows omit it.

v_gene: TRBV30
j_gene: TRBJ2-3
abundance: many
len: 11
d_gene: NA
CDR3nt: TGTGCCTGGAGTCCCGGAGATACGCAGTATTTT
CDR3aa: CAWSPGDTQYF

v_gene: TRBV3-1
j_gene: TRBJ1-2
abundance: few
len: 15
d_gene: TRBD1
CDR3nt: TGTGCCAGCAGCCAAGGCGGGACAGGGAACCGCGGCTACACCTTC
CDR3aa: CASSQGGTGNRGYTF

v_gene: TRBV11-2
j_gene: TRBJ2-1
abundance: NA
len: 19
d_gene: TRBD2
CDR3nt: TGTGCCAGCGGATACCCCCCTACCTGGACTAGCGGCCCCTACAATGAGCAGTTCTTC
CDR3aa: CASGYPPTWTSGPYNEQFF

v_gene: TRBV7-9
j_gene: TRBJ2-7
abundance: NA
len: 16
d_gene: NA
CDR3nt: TGTGCCAGCAGCTTTAGACAGGCAGTAGGATCCTACGAGCAGTGCTTC
CDR3aa: CASSFRQAVGSYEQCF

v_gene: TRBV6-1
j_gene: TRBJ2-7
abundance: NA
len: 15
d_gene: NA
CDR3nt: TGTGCCAGCAGTGAGCCCCGGGACAATACCTACGAGCAGTACTTC
CDR3aa: CASSEPRDNTYEQYF

v_gene: TRBV11-2
j_gene: TRBJ1-3
abundance: NA
len: 16
d_gene: TRBD1
CDR3nt: TGTGCCAGCAGCCTACGACAGGGCAATTCTGGAAACACCATATATTTT
CDR3aa: CASSLRQGNSGNTIYF

v_gene: TRBV20-1
j_gene: TRBJ2-3
abundance: NA
len: 13
d_gene: NA
CDR3nt: TGCAGTGGGGGCCCTATCGCAGGAGATACGCAGTATTTT
CDR3aa: CSGGPIAGDTQYF

v_gene: TRBV7-6
j_gene: TRBJ1-1
abundance: NA
len: 13
d_gene: NA
CDR3nt: TGTGCCAGCAGCCCTTGGCCGAACACTGAAGCTTTCTTT
CDR3aa: CASSPWPNTEAFF

v_gene: TRBV5-4
j_gene: TRBJ2-5
abundance: NA
len: 20
d_gene: TRBD2
CDR3nt: TGTGCCAGCAGCCTCGGTGCCCGGCCCATAGGGACTAGCGGCCAAGAGACCCAGTACTTC
CDR3aa: CASSLGARPIGTSGQETQYF

v_gene: TRBV11-2
j_gene: TRBJ1-1
abundance: many
len: 16
d_gene: TRBD1
CDR3nt: TGTGCCAGCAGCTTAGGGGTCCGGGACAGGGTCACTGAAGCTTTCTTT
CDR3aa: CASSLGVRDRVTEAFF

v_gene: TRBV18
j_gene: TRBJ2-7
abundance: many
len: 12
d_gene: NA
CDR3nt: TGTGCCAGCTCACCGCGAGCCTACGAGCAGTACTTC
CDR3aa: CASSPRAYEQYF

v_gene: TRBV11-2
j_gene: TRBJ2-3
abundance: many
len: 17
d_gene: TRBD2
CDR3nt: TGTGCCAGCAGCTCGCCCCATAGCGGGGGGGTTTCAGATACGCAGTATTTT
CDR3aa: CASSSPHSGGVSDTQYF

v_gene: TRBV20-1
j_gene: TRBJ1-6
abundance: few
len: 14
d_gene: TRBD1
CDR3nt: TGCAGTGCTATCGGGACAGAAAGTTTTTCACCCCTCCACTTT
CDR3aa: CSAIGTESFSPLHF

v_gene: TRBV6-1
j_gene: TRBJ1-1
abundance: many
len: 14
d_gene: NA
CDR3nt: TGTGCCAGCAGCCGAAGTTGGGTCGAGACTGAAGCTTTCTTT
CDR3aa: CASSRSWVETEAFF

v_gene: TRBV28
j_gene: TRBJ1-1
abundance: NA
len: 12
d_gene: NA
CDR3nt: TGTGCCAGCAGGGCAGATGGGGGAGAAAGTTTCTTT
CDR3aa: CASRADGGESFF

v_gene: TRBV27
j_gene: TRBJ2-7
abundance: many
len: 13
d_gene: TRBD2
CDR3nt: TGTGCCAGCAGTTCAGCGGGAGGCTACGAGCAGTACTTC
CDR3aa: CASSSAGGYEQYF

v_gene: TRBV27
j_gene: TRBJ2-3
abundance: few
len: 17
d_gene: TRBD2
CDR3nt: TGTGCCAGCAGTTTAGGGCCCGCGGGGGTAGGGACAGATACGCAGTATTTT
CDR3aa: CASSLGPAGVGTDTQYF

v_gene: TRBV30
j_gene: TRBJ1-1
abundance: many
len: 14
d_gene: NA
CDR3nt: TGTGCCCTGGGTAGGGCAGGGTCGACCACTGAAGCTTTCTTT
CDR3aa: CALGRAGSTTEAFF

v_gene: TRBV4-1
j_gene: TRBJ1-6
abundance: NA
len: 15
d_gene: TRBD1
CDR3nt: TGCGCCAGCAGCCTGACCAGGGACAGGAATTCACCCCTCCACTTT
CDR3aa: CASSLTRDRNSPLHF

v_gene: TRBV12-3/TRBV12-4
j_gene: TRBJ2-1
abundance: many
len: 15
d_gene: TRBD2
CDR3nt: TGTGCCAGCAGTTTTCCGGCGGGAGTGAACAATGAGCAGTTCTTC
CDR3aa: CASSFPAGVNNEQFF

v_gene: TRBV13
j_gene: TRBJ1-1
abundance: NA
len: 15
d_gene: NA
CDR3nt: TGTGCCAGCAGCTTAGTAGGACATCAGAACACTGAAGCTTTCTTT
CDR3aa: CASSLVGHQNTEAFF

v_gene: TRBV10-3
j_gene: TRBJ1-3
abundance: NA
len: 16
d_gene: TRBD1
CDR3nt: TGTGCCGCCCTATCCCAGGGGGCGCCCGCGGAAAACACCATATATTTT
CDR3aa: CAALSQGAPAENTIYF

v_gene: TRBV2
j_gene: TRBJ1-5
abundance: many
len: 16
d_gene: NA
CDR3nt: TGTGCCAGCAGTGTACGGCAGGGTCTTAGCAATCAGCCCCAGCATTTT
CDR3aa: CASSVRQGLSNQPQHF

v_gene: TRBV15
j_gene: TRBJ2-1
abundance: NA
len: 14
d_gene: NA
CDR3nt: TGTGCCACCAGCGCCCCTCGGGGGTACAATGAGCAGTTCTTC
CDR3aa: CATSAPRGYNEQFF

v_gene: TRBV5-1
j_gene: TRBJ1-1
abundance: many
len: 14
d_gene: NA
CDR3nt: TGCGCCAGCAGCTTGCGGCCAGGGTCCACTGAAGCTTTCTTT
CDR3aa: CASSLRPGSTEAFF

v_gene: TRBV6-1
j_gene: TRBJ1-5
abundance: NA
len: 15
d_gene: NA
CDR3nt: TGTGCCAGCAGTGAAGCGCAGGGGACATTTCAGCCCCAGCATTTT
CDR3aa: CASSEAQGTFQPQHF

v_gene: TRBV18
j_gene: TRBJ2-1
abundance: NA
len: 15
d_gene: TRBD2
CDR3nt: TGTGCCAGCTCACCAGTGGTAGCGGGGGGTTCTCGGCAGTTCTTC
CDR3aa: CASSPVVAGGSRQFF

v_gene: TRBV6-1
j_gene: TRBJ2-5
abundance: NA
len: 16
d_gene: NA
CDR3nt: TGTGCCAGCAGTGAGATACGGGGGGCTATTTCAGAGACCCAGTACTTC
CDR3aa: CASSEIRGAISETQYF

v_gene: TRBV19
j_gene: TRBJ1-2
abundance: few
len: 13
d_gene: TRBD1
CDR3nt: TGTGCCAGTAGTCCCGGGACAGAGGAAAGCTACACCTTC
CDR3aa: CASSPGTEESYTF

v_gene: TRBV30
j_gene: TRBJ1-1
abundance: few
len: 14
d_gene: NA
CDR3nt: TGTGCCTGGAACCAGGACCGTACGGACACTGAAGCTTTCTTT
CDR3aa: CAWNQDRTDTEAFF

v_gene: TRBV4-1
j_gene: TRBJ2-1
abundance: few
len: 18
d_gene: TRBD1
CDR3nt: TGCGCCAGCAGCCAAGTCGCCTCAACAGGGGGAGTAGGCAATGAGCAGTTCTTC
CDR3aa: CASSQVASTGGVGNEQFF

v_gene: TRBV20-1
j_gene: TRBJ2-1
abundance: NA
len: 14
d_gene: NA
CDR3nt: TGCAGTGCTAGAGCAGGGGAGTCCTTCGGTGAGCAGTTCTTC
CDR3aa: CSARAGESFGEQFF

v_gene: TRBV6-1
j_gene: TRBJ1-5
abundance: few
len: 13
d_gene: NA
CDR3nt: TGTGCCAGCAGCCCTCCGGGCAATCAGCCCCAGCATTTT
CDR3aa: CASSPPGNQPQHF

v_gene: TRBV6-6
j_gene: TRBJ2-7
abundance: many
len: 11
d_gene: NA
CDR3nt: TGTGCCAGCAGTTACTTGGGCGAGCAGTACTTC
CDR3aa: CASSYLGEQYF

v_gene: TRBV6-1
j_gene: TRBJ1-2
abundance: NA
len: 14
d_gene: TRBD1
CDR3nt: TGTGCCAGCAGTTATACCAGGGGGGGAGGAGGCTACACCTTC
CDR3aa: CASSYTRGGGGYTF

v_gene: TRBV19
j_gene: TRBJ1-1
abundance: NA
len: 15
d_gene: TRBD1
CDR3nt: TGTGCCAGTAAGTCCGGACAGGGGCACGTCACTGAAGCTTTCTTT
CDR3aa: CASKSGQGHVTEAFF

v_gene: TRBV7-2
j_gene: TRBJ1-1
abundance: NA
len: 16
d_gene: NA
CDR3nt: TGTGCCAGCAGCTTAGGTGGGGTAGACGGCTACACTGAAGCTTTCTTT
CDR3aa: CASSLGGVDGYTEAFF

v_gene: TRBV5-1
j_gene: TRBJ1-4
abundance: NA
len: 15
d_gene: NA
CDR3nt: TGCGCCAGCAGCTTGGGACAGAACTTATATGAAAAACTGTTTTTT
CDR3aa: CASSLGQNLYEKLFF

v_gene: TRBV7-9
j_gene: TRBJ2-5
abundance: many
len: 16
d_gene: NA
CDR3nt: TGTGCCAGCAGCTTAATCGTTCGGACAGTAAAAGAGACCCAGTACTTC
CDR3aa: CASSLIVRTVKETQYF

v_gene: TRBV27
j_gene: TRBJ1-1
abundance: NA
len: 13
d_gene: NA
CDR3nt: TGTGCCAGCAGTTTAGGCCGGGGGCTTGAAGCTTTCTTT
CDR3aa: CASSLGRGLEAFF

v_gene: TRBV12-3/TRBV12-4
j_gene: TRBJ2-1
abundance: many
len: 14
d_gene: NA
CDR3nt: TGTGCCAGCAGTCTGGGCCGTAGGAGCCATGAGCAGTTCTTC
CDR3aa: CASSLGRRSHEQFF

v_gene: TRBV10-3
j_gene: TRBJ2-2
abundance: few
len: 17
d_gene: TRBD2
CDR3nt: TGTGCCAGCACCCCGGGGGTAGCGGGACCAAACACCGGGGAGCTGTTTTTT
CDR3aa: CASTPGVAGPNTGELFF

v_gene: TRBV20-1
j_gene: TRBJ2-7
abundance: few
len: 14
d_gene: TRBD2
CDR3nt: TGCAGTGCTGCAAAGCGGGAGGGCCTCTACGAGCAGTACTTC
CDR3aa: CSAAKREGLYEQYF

v_gene: TRBV12-3/TRBV12-4
j_gene: TRBJ1-5
abundance: many
len: 14
d_gene: TRBD1
CDR3nt: TGTGCCAGCAGGCCCGGGACAGATAATCAGCCCCAGCATTTT
CDR3aa: CASRPGTDNQPQHF

v_gene: TRBV7-9
j_gene: TRBJ2-1
abundance: many
len: 18
d_gene: TRBD2
CDR3nt: TGTGCCAGCAGCTCTACTAGCGGGATGACAAGCTCCTACAATGAGCAGTTCTTC
CDR3aa: CASSSTSGMTSSYNEQFF

v_gene: TRBV10-1
j_gene: TRBJ2-1
abundance: NA
len: 13
d_gene: TRBD1
CDR3nt: TGCGCCAGCATGTCCGGACAGGGGAATGAGCAGTTCTTC
CDR3aa: CASMSGQGNEQFF

v_gene: TRBV11-2
j_gene: TRBJ2-7
abundance: many
len: 15
d_gene: TRBD2
CDR3nt: TGTGCCAGCAGCTTAGGAGCGGGAGTGGTTTACGAGCAGTACTTC
CDR3aa: CASSLGAGVVYEQYF

v_gene: TRBV6-5
j_gene: TRBJ1-2
abundance: NA
len: 15
d_gene: NA
CDR3nt: TGTGCCAGCAGTTACACTTTAGGCAGTTCCTATGGCTACACCTTC
CDR3aa: CASSYTLGSSYGYTF

v_gene: TRBV20-1
j_gene: TRBJ2-7
abundance: few
len: 12
d_gene: NA
CDR3nt: TGCAGTGCTAGGGGCCCAGGACTCGAGCAGTACTTC
CDR3aa: CSARGPGLEQYF

v_gene: TRBV7-2
j_gene: TRBJ2-1
abundance: many
len: 17
d_gene: NA
CDR3nt: TGTGCCAGCAGCTTACTACTCAGGGGAAGCTCCTACAATGAGCAGTTCTTC
CDR3aa: CASSLLLRGSSYNEQFF

v_gene: TRBV20-1
j_gene: TRBJ2-5
abundance: NA
len: 14
d_gene: TRBD2
CDR3nt: TGCACCCTCCGGCGCGGGAGTCTTATGGAGACCCAGTACTTC
CDR3aa: CTLRRGSLMETQYF

v_gene: TRBV5-1
j_gene: TRBJ1-2
abundance: few
len: 15
d_gene: NA
CDR3nt: TGCGCCAGCAGCTTGGAGGGGGGCGCGCACTATGGCTACACCTTC
CDR3aa: CASSLEGGAHYGYTF

v_gene: TRBV7-3
j_gene: TRBJ2-2
abundance: NA
len: 16
d_gene: NA
CDR3nt: TGTGCCAGCAGCTTAACGCTAGCGTATCAAGCCGGGGAGCTGTTTTTT
CDR3aa: CASSLTLAYQAGELFF

v_gene: TRBV2
j_gene: TRBJ2-3
abundance: many
len: 16
d_gene: NA
CDR3nt: TGTGCCAGCAGTGAATCCGGGGGCAGATTAAGAGATACGCAGTATTTT
CDR3aa: CASSESGGRLRDTQYF

v_gene: TRBV15
j_gene: TRBJ1-4
abundance: few
len: 17
d_gene: TRBD1
CDR3nt: TGTGCCACCAGCAGAGTTCCATCCGGGACAGGGTATGAAAAACTGTTTTTT
CDR3aa: CATSRVPSGTGYEKLFF

v_gene: TRBV6-2/TRBV6-3
j_gene: TRBJ1-6
abundance: few
len: 14
d_gene: TRBD1
CDR3nt: TGTGCCAGCAGTCAGACAGGGCGGAATTCACCCCTCCACTTT
CDR3aa: CASSQTGRNSPLHF

v_gene: TRBV30
j_gene: TRBJ1-6
abundance: NA
len: 12
d_gene: NA
CDR3nt: TGTGCCTGGGGGATCTTGGGAACACCCCTCCACTTT
CDR3aa: CAWGILGTPLHF